The rows below give T cell receptor beta chains drawn from one sample of a study of T cell repertoires in cytomegalovirus infection. TCRdb redid the calling of the reads with MiXCR, one entry per CDR3 protein. Of nearly 650,000 distinct CDR3 sequences listed, around 24% were seen once; the top ten hold roughly 8%. The sequencing sample was made of CD8+ T cells from PBMCs. The receptors derive from a human donor in good health (CMV status not recorded). Some clones in this sample may be carry-over from other donors' samples. Both conserved end residues are part of each CDR3. Clone size is stated in some rows and not others, as once, few, many or a class when expanded.

CASSAFTGVNEKLFF | many | TRBV7-2
CASSYPQYQGEETQYF | few | TRBV6-2/TRBV6-3
CSALRDSDYLYGYTF | few | TRBV20-1
CASRRQEFEEIQYF | . | TRBV7-9
CASSRLWTGELFF | few | TRBV6-1
CASSPTTGNTGELFF | . | TRBV18
CSARGRGRANTGELFF | few | TRBV20-1
CASYLSYSNGYTF | . | TRBV2
CASSSGTRLFDNEQFF | . | TRBV14
CASSYSKGLNTEAFF | few | TRBV6-5
CASSRTGGGEAFF | . | TRBV7-9
CASGWTGGAYGYTF | . | TRBV12-5
CSGAPGGNTEAFF | few | TRBV29-1
CASSLYTRRTDTQYF | many | TRBV7-3
CASSSSGHRSTDTQYF | many | TRBV12-3/TRBV12-4
CASSLRTGNTGELFF | . | TRBV12-3/TRBV12-4
CASSLLRGVFQGTEAFF | few | TRBV4-1
CASTQPGTGGDTQYF | . | TRBV19
CASSLVAGAPSGANVLTF | few | TRBV7-7
CASSVRDRAGQPQHF | . | TRBV2
CASSFPPTAVNEQFF | many | TRBV7-2
CASSLRTGEVDTQYF | many | TRBV28